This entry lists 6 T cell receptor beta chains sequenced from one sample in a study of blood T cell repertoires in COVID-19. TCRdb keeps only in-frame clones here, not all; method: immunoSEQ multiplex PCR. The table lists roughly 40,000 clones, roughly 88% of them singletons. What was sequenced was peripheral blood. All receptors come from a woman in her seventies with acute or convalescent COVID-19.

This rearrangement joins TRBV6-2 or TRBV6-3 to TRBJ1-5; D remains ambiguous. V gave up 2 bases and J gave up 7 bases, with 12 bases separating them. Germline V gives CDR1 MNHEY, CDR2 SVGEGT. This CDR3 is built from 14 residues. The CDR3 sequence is CASSYGGVGQPQHF. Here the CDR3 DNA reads TGTGCCAGCAGTTACGGCGGGGTAGGACAGCCCCAGCATTTT.

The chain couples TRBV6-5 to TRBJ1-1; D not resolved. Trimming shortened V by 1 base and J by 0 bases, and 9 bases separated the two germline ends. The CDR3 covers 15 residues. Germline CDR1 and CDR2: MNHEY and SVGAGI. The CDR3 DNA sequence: TGTGCCAGCAGTTACTTCTCTAAAATGAACACTGAAGCTTTCTTT. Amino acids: CASSYFSKMNTEAFF.

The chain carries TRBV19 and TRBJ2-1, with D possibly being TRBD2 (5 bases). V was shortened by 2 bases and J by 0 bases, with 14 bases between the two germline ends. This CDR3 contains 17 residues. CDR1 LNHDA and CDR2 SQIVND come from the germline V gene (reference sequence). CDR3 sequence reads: CASSILATTSSYNEQFF. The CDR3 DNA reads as TGTGCCAGTAGTATACTAGCCACCACTAGCTCCTACAATGAGCAGTTCTTC.

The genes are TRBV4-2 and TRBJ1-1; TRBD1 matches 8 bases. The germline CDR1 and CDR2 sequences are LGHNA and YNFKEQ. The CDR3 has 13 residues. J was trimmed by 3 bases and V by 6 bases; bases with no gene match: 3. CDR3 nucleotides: TGTGCCAGCAGAGGACAGGGAGACACTGAAGCTTTCTTT. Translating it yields CASRGQGDTEAFF.

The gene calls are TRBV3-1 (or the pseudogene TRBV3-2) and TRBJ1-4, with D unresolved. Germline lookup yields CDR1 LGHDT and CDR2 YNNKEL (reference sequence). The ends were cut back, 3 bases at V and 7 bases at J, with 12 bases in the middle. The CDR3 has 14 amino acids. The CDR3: CASSQREGGEKLFF. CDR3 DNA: TGTGCCAGCAGCCAGAGGGAGGGTGGTGAAAAACTGTTTTTT.

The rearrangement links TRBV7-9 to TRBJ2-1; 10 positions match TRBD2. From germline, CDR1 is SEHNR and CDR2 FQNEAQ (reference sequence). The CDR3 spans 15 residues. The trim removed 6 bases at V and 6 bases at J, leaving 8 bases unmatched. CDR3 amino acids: CASSSSGGAVNEQFF. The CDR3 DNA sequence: TGTGCCAGCAGTTCAAGCGGGGGGGCCGTCAATGAGCAGTTCTTC. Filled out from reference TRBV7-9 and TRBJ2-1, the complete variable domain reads DTGVSQNPRHKITKRGQNVTFRCDPISEHNRLYWYRQTLGQGPEFLTYFQNEAQLEKSRLLSDRFSAERPKGSFSTLEIQRTEQGDSAMYLCASSSSGGAVNEQFFGPGTRLTVL.